This T cell receptor beta chain was observed in a study of shared clonotypes between healthy human individuals. The repertoire was sequenced with immunoSEQ multiplex PCR; TCRdb's copy has only in-frame clones and lacks some. The sample contains 2 million to 2.5 million clones, around 92% of which appear only once. J was trimmed by 2 bases and V by 6 bases; bases with no gene match: 6. Germline CDR1 reads ENHRY; CDR2 reads SYGVKD. The CDR3 runs 14 residues. Findings and caveats of the study: Generally, naive subsets came out with larger estimated richness than memory subsets.

Turning to this clone: What it binds is unknown.

The sequencing sample was made of naive CD4+ T cells from PBMCs. Subset reported: CD45RA+ positively selected. This clonotype was sampled from a man aged 18-30 years in good health. Some clones in this sample may be carry-over from other donors' samples. The chain recombines TRBV10-3 with TRBJ2-7, with 8 nucleotides matching TRBD2. This CDR3 reads CAISRGLATYEQYF. The CDR3 coding sequence is TGTGCCATCAGCCGCGGACTAGCTACCTACGAGCAGTACTTC.